This T cell receptor beta chain was captured in a study of blood T cell repertoires in COVID-19. Background on the study: The origin of the acute and convalescent COVID-19 samples was the United States, Italy and Spain.

Produced via immunoSEQ multiplex PCR; TCRdb's table is partial and in-frame only. The data contain roughly 350,000 clones, 87% of them singletons. Recruited during active infection, patients (from Seattle) were subsequently followed longitudinally. Sequences were obtained from peripheral blood. The TCR originated in a woman aged 45 to 65 with COVID-19, enrolled during active disease.

The CDR3 sequence: CASSPIPGYNEQFF. The CDR3 DNA follows: TGTGCCAGCAGCCCAATCCCGGGTTACAATGAGCAGTTCTTC. The chain joins TRBV7-3 to TRBJ2-1; D ambiguous. This CDR3 spans 14 amino acids. Germline V gene sequence: CDR1 SGHTA, CDR2 FQGTGA. Deletions cut 5 bases from V and 4 bases from J, with 12 bases between.